The clone carrying this T cell receptor beta chain was seen many times. As yet, its antigen is unknown. This record belongs to a study of T cell repertoires in cytomegalovirus infection. Turning to the study itself: Indicated by public TCR beta signatures were CMV infection and matching HLA type.

The CDR3 runs to 17 residues. CDR1 SGHTA and CDR2 FQGNSA come from the germline V gene. Deletions cut 7 bases from V and 0 bases from J, with 21 bases between. One entry per CDR3 protein results from TCRdb running MiXCR on the reads. The table lists 300,000 to 450,000 distinct CDR3 sequences, around a sixth of them singletons. Study-level results: Dominating the ex vivo response were TCR beta clonotypes that were CMV-specific and HLA-C-restricted.

This TCR was recovered from a human donor in good health (CMV status not recorded). Some clones in this sample may be carry-over from other donors' samples. The sequencing input was PBMCs. V gene TRBV7-2 combines with J gene TRBJ1-1; TRBD1 is a possible D gene (5 bases). CDR3 DNA: TGTGCCAGCACCAGAGGGGCAGCCCTCAATATGAACACTGAAGCTTTCTTT. This sequence encodes CASTRGAALNMNTEAFF.